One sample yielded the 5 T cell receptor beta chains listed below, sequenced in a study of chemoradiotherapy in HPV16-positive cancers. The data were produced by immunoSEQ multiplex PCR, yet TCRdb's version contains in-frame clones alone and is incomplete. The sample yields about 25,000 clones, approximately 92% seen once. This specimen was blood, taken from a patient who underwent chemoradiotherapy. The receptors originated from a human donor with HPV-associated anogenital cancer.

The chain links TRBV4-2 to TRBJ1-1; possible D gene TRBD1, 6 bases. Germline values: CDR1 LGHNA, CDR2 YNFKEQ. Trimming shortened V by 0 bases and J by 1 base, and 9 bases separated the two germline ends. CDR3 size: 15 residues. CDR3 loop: CASSQDGGWNTEAFF. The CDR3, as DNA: TGTGCCAGCAGCCAAGATGGGGGCTGGAACACTGAAGCTTTCTTT.

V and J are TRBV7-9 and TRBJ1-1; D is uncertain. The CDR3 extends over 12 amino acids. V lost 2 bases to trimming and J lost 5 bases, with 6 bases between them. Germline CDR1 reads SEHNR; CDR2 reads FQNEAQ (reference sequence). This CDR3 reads CASSLSVTEAFF. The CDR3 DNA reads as TGTGCCAGCAGCTTATCGGTTACTGAAGCTTTCTTT.

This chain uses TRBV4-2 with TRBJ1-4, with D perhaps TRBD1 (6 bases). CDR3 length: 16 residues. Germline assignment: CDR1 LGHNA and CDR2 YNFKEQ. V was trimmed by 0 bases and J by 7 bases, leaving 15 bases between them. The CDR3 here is CASSQDWRGGGEKLFF. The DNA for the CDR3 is TGTGCCAGCAGCCAAGATTGGAGGGGAGGGGGTGAAAAACTGTTTTTT.

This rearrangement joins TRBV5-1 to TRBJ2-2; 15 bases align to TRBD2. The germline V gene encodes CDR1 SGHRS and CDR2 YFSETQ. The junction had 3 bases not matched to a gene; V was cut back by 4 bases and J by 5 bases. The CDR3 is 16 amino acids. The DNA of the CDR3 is TGCGCCAGCAGCCCGGGGACTAGCGGGAGGACCGGGGAGCTGTTTTTT. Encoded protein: CASSPGTSGRTGELFF. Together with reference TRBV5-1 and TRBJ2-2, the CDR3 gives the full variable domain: KAGVTQTPRYLIKTRGQQVTLSCSPISGHRSVSWYQQTPGQGLQFLFEYFSETQRNKGNFPGRFSGRQFSNSRSEMNVSTLELGDSALYLCASSPGTSGRTGELFFGEGSRLTVL.

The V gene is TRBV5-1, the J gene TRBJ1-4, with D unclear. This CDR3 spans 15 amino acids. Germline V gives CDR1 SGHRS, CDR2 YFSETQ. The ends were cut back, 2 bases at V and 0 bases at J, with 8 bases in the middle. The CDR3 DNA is TGCGCCAGCAGCTTACATGGGGCAACTAATGAAAAACTGTTTTTT. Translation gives CASSLHGATNEKLFF. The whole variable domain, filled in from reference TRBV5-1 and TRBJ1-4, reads KAGVTQTPRYLIKTRGQQVTLSCSPISGHRSVSWYQQTPGQGLQFLFEYFSETQRNKGNFPGRFSGRQFSNSRSEMNVSTLELGDSALYLCASSLHGATNEKLFFGSGTQLSVL.